These 26 T cell receptor beta chains were all obtained from the same sample, sequenced in a study of identical twins. TCRdb reanalysed the 5' RACE reads using MiXCR and keeps one entry per CDR3 protein. The sample lists around 1.7 million distinct CDR3 sequences, less than 35% occurring once. Material for sequencing was cord blood. These receptors came from a newborn girl in good health.

This rearrangement joins TRBV6-5 to TRBJ2-2, with 7 bases lining up with TRBD2. CDR3 size: 14 residues. The ends lost 7 bases at V and 4 bases at J; junction bases unmatched: 6. CDR1 is MNHEY and CDR2 is SVGAGI in the germline V gene. CDR3 DNA sequence: TGTGCCAGCAAAGAAGCGGGACGCACCGGGGAGCTGTTTTTT. Protein: CASKEAGRTGELFF.

A word on this clonotype: A junction end diverges from the germline sequence, so it may reflect a read error. The chain links TRBV20-1 to TRBJ2-1, with TRBD2 matching over 11 bases. The CDR3 is 15 residues long. CDR1 and CDR2 (germline): DFQATT, SNEGSKA (reference sequence). For the CDR3, the DNA is TGCAGTGCTTCCATAGCGGGGGGGATGAACAATGAGCGGTTCTTC. Its protein product is CSASIAGGMNNERFF.

This clonotype was picked up a small number of times. The rearrangement joins TRBV5-6 to TRBJ1-1, with a possible D match to TRBD1 (5 bases). Trimming cost V 1 base and J 3 bases, with 13 bases left between them. The CDR3 has 15 residues. Germline CDR1 SGHDT, CDR2 YYEEEE. CDR3 sequence: CASSLQEGRYTEAFF. The CDR3 bases are TGTGCCAGCAGCTTGCAAGAGGGGCGGTACACTGAAGCTTTCTTT.

This clonotype was found many times. V gene TRBV12-3 or TRBV12-4 combines with J gene TRBJ2-5; D is ambiguous. V was shortened by 4 bases and J by 7 bases, with 7 bases between the two germline ends. The CDR3 consists of 11 residues. CDR3 DNA: TGTGCCAGCAGTTCGGCATTGACCCAGTACTTC. Residues: CASSSALTQYF.

The chain couples TRBV25-1 to TRBJ1-5; D gene uncertain. Trimming cost V 4 bases and J 5 bases, with 12 bases left between them. The CDR3 is 14 amino acids. Germline V CDR1 and CDR2: MGHDK, SYGVNS. The CDR3 sequence is CASSVTGRDQPQHF. The CDR3 DNA reads TGTGCCAGCAGTGTGACGGGAAGGGATCAGCCCCAGCATTTT.

V gene TRBV6-6 combines with J gene TRBJ1-2; 7 bases align to TRBD1. Per germline, CDR1 MNHNY and CDR2 SVGAGI (reference sequence). V lost 10 bases to trimming and J lost 7 bases; unmatched junction nucleotides: 15. There are 14 residues in the CDR3. In DNA form, the CDR3 reads TGTGCCATCTCGTTAGGGCAGGGGGAGAGTGGCTACACCTTC. Amino acids: CAISLGQGESGYTF.

The chain joins TRBV11-2 to TRBJ1-5, with D hard to call. V lost 6 bases and J lost 1, with 13 bases in between. From germline, CDR1 is SGHAT and CDR2 FQNNGV. CDR3 length: 15 amino acids. CDR3 nucleotides: TGTGCCAGCAGTTCCTCGCCGGAGAGCAATCAGCCCCAGCATTTT. This gives the protein CASSSSPESNQPQHF.

For this clonotype: The junction departs from the called germline gene at one end, perhaps through a read error. The V gene is TRBV27, the J gene TRBJ1-2; TRBD1 matches 7 bases. The CDR3 is made up of 16 amino acids. Germline V gives CDR1 MNHEY, CDR2 SMNVEV (reference sequence). The CDR3 bases are TGTGCCAGCAGTTTGAGCCCGGGACAGACTAACTATGGCCACACCTTC. Translating it yields CASSLSPGQTNYGHTF.

The chain combines TRBV28 with TRBJ2-7; no reliable D call. CDR3 length: 12 residues. Trimming took off 5 bases at V and 7 bases at J, with 12 bases between the two ends. The germline gives CDR1 MDHEN, CDR2 SYDVKM. Here the CDR3 DNA reads TGTGCCAGCAGTCCATTCCTGGGGGAGCAGTACTTC. Translating gives CASSPFLGEQYF.

This rearrangement joins TRBV5-1 to TRBJ1-4; D uncertain. This CDR3 spans 11 amino acids. Germline CDR1 is SGHRS and CDR2 is YFSETQ. V was clipped by 3 bases and J by 12 bases, with 9 bases between them. DNA of the CDR3: TGCGCCAGCAGCTGGAGAGAAGAACTGTTTTTT. This encodes CASSWREELFF.

In its sample, this clonotype was seen many times. The gene calls are TRBV6-1 and TRBJ1-2; 8 bases are shared with TRBD1. Unmatched junction bases numbered 9, after V lost 6 bases and J lost 3 bases. This CDR3 has 15 amino acids. Germline lookup yields CDR1 MNHNS and CDR2 SASEGT. CDR3 DNA sequence: TGTGCCAGCAGACCCGCGGACAGGGCGCACTATGGCTACACCTTC. It specifies CASRPADRAHYGYTF.

The chain employs TRBV12-3 or TRBV12-4 and TRBJ2-1, with a possible D match to TRBD2 (6 bases). Trimming removed 6 bases at V and 6 bases at J, with 12 bases between. The CDR3 consists of 13 residues. The CDR3 bases are TGTGCCAGCAGCCTGGGGAGGCCCAATGAGCAGTTCTTC. It translates to CASSLGRPNEQFF.

The V gene is TRBV7-9, the J gene TRBJ2-3, with 7 bases that match TRBD2. The CDR3 contains 15 residues. Trimming cost V 4 bases and J 4 bases; bases outside gene matches: 8. From germline, CDR1 is SEHNR and CDR2 FQNEAQ (reference sequence). The CDR3, as DNA: TGTGCCAGCAGCTCGGATAGTGGGAGGGCAGATACGCAGTATTTT. Its translation is CASSSDSGRADTQYF.

This clonotype has more than one count but fewer than ten. The chain links TRBV9 to TRBJ2-5; 7 bases map to TRBD2. This CDR3 comprises 15 residues. Germline CDR1 reads SGDLS; CDR2 reads YYNGEE. The V gene end was trimmed by 4 bases and the J gene end by 0 bases; junction bases not matched to a gene: 6. For the CDR3, the DNA is TGTGCCAGCAGCCTCTCAGCGGGGTACCAAGAGACCCAGTACTTC. Its protein is CASSLSAGYQETQYF.

The chain carries TRBV19 and TRBJ1-1; 8 positions match TRBD1. The CDR3 sequence is 14 residues long. After removal of 10 bases from V and 6 bases from J, the junction contained 13 bases not matched to a gene. The germline gives CDR1 LNHDA, CDR2 SQIVND (reference sequence). The CDR3 region is CATKNRGARAEAFF. CDR3 DNA: TGTGCCACTAAGAACAGGGGGGCCAGGGCTGAAGCTTTCTTT. Full variable domain (missing parts from reference TRBV19 and TRBJ1-1): DGGITQSPKYLFRKEGQNVTLSCEQNLNHDAMYWYRQDPGQGLRLIYYSQIVNDFQKGDIAEGYSVSREKKESFPLTVTSAQKNPTAFYLCATKNRGARAEAFFGQGTRLTVV.

The V and J genes are TRBV20-1 and TRBJ2-3, with 11 bases aligning to TRBD2. The CDR3 loop spans 14 amino acids. Germline values: CDR1 DFQATT, CDR2 SNEGSKA (reference sequence). The V gene end was trimmed by 6 bases and the J gene end by 5 bases; junction bases not matched to a gene: 7. CDR3 DNA: TGCAGTGCCTATAGCGGGAGGGCCCAAGATACGCAGTATTTT. Translation: CSAYSGRAQDTQYF.

The chain links TRBV7-2 to TRBJ1-2, with a possible D match to TRBD1 (6 bases). Germline CDR1 reads SGHTA; CDR2 reads FQGNSA. The CDR3 has 15 amino acids. V lost 5 bases and J lost 7, with 20 bases in between. Here the CDR3 DNA reads TGTGCCAGCAGCCCCCTTATGGGGGGGGCGCTTGGCTACACCTTC. Amino acid sequence: CASSPLMGGALGYTF.

This clonotype has at least ten counts. The chain links TRBV7-9 to TRBJ2-6, with D hard to call. V shed 5 bases and J shed 0 bases, with 11 bases lying between them. This CDR3 has 16 residues. Looked up from germline, CDR1 is SEHNR and CDR2 is FQNEAQ (reference sequence). The CDR3 loop is CASSLKGTSGANVLTF. The DNA for the CDR3 is TGTGCCAGCAGCCTAAAGGGCACCTCTGGGGCCAACGTCCTGACTTTC.

The rearrangement joins TRBV7-8 to TRBJ2-1, with no clear D. Germline CDR1 is SGHVS and CDR2 is FQNEAQ. The CDR3 length is 16 residues. The germline V and J ends were trimmed by 4 bases and 8 bases, with 21 bases remaining between them. The CDR3 loop is CASSSESRYLNHEQFF. As DNA, the CDR3 is TGTGCCAGCAGCTCCGAATCTAGATACCTTAATCATGAGCAGTTCTTC.

This clonotype was counted between two and nine times. The chain is built from TRBV28 and TRBJ1-1; possibly TRBD1 for D (6 bases). CDR1 and CDR2 (germline): MDHEN, SYDVKM. V was cut by 6 bases and J by 3 bases, with 17 bases left in between. The CDR3 extends over 15 amino acids. Written as DNA, the CDR3 is TGTGCCAGCAGGTCTTGGAGACAGGCCCACACTGAAGCTTTCTTT. This encodes CASRSWRQAHTEAFF.

The chain employs TRBV19 and TRBJ2-3; 7 nucleotides match TRBD1. The CDR3 length is 14 residues. With V trimmed by 7 bases and J by 0 bases, 4 bases remained unmatched. Germline CDR1 is LNHDA and CDR2 is SQIVND (reference sequence). CDR3 residues: CASTPTGSTDTQYF. The DNA for the CDR3 is TGTGCCAGTACTCCGACAGGGAGCACAGATACGCAGTATTTT. Complete variable domain (other parts from reference TRBV19 and TRBJ2-3): DGGITQSPKYLFRKEGQNVTLSCEQNLNHDAMYWYRQDPGQGLRLIYYSQIVNDFQKGDIAEGYSVSREKKESFPLTVTSAQKNPTAFYLCASTPTGSTDTQYFGPGTRLTVL.

This clonotype occurred a few times. CDR3 sequence reads: CASSGYLQGEQYF. As DNA, the CDR3 is TGTGCCAGCAGTGGGTACCTGCAGGGAGAGCAGTACTTC. This chain links TRBV27 with TRBJ2-5, with D tentatively TRBD1 or TRBD2 (5 bases each). The V end lost 5 bases, the J end lost 11 bases, and 18 bases lay between the germline ends. The germline gives CDR1 MNHEY, CDR2 SMNVEV (reference sequence). The CDR3 spans 13 residues.

The CDR3 bases are TGCAGTGCTAGAGGGGACAGAACAGATACGCAGTATTTT. As protein: CSARGDRTDTQYF. The chain couples TRBV20-1 to TRBJ2-3; 7 bases agree with TRBD1. The trim removed 1 base at V and 3 bases at J, leaving 1 base unmatched. This CDR3 is built from 13 residues. The germline V gene has CDR1 DFQATT and CDR2 SNEGSKA (reference sequence).

This clonotype was counted many times. The V and J genes are TRBV10-2 and TRBJ1-2; D call uncertain. CDR1 WSHSY and CDR2 SAAADI come from the germline V gene. V shed 3 bases and J shed 6 bases, with 8 bases lying between them. The CDR3 is 12 residues long. CDR3 in DNA: TGCGCCAGCAGTGAAGGGAGGGATGGCTACACCTTC. Amino acids: CASSEGRDGYTF.

V and J are TRBV20-1 and TRBJ1-2; a weak D match, TRBD1 (6 bases). This CDR3 contains 15 residues. The germline V gene encodes CDR1 DFQATT and CDR2 SNEGSKA (reference sequence). V lost 0 bases and J 6 bases, leaving 17 bases between the germline ends. CDR3 nucleotide sequence: TGCAGTGCTAGAGATCGATACAGGGAGGTTGATGGCTACACCTTC. Protein product: CSARDRYREVDGYTF.

This clonotype appeared a few times. CDR3 nucleotide sequence: TGTGCCACCAGTGATTTAAAGACGAGCAATGAGCAGTACTTC. Protein: CATSDLKTSNEQYF. The chain recombines TRBV24-1 with TRBJ2-5; no definite D call. V lost 1 base and J lost 11, with 16 bases in between. Germline assignment: CDR1 KGHDR and CDR2 SFDVKD. CDR3 length: 14 residues.